Here is one TCR beta chain with its context. This clone was counted between two and nine times. Its specific antigen is unknown. Base qualities were left out, and no much larger clone turns up one base away. The data originate from a study of blood T cell repertoires in COVID-19 (dated by TCRdb to the early 2020s). At the level of the whole study: Samples covering the acute and convalescent phases of COVID-19 were provided by collaborators in the United States, Italy and Spain. Samples came from the ongoing ImmuneRACE study (first 160 participants) plus 1,254 subjects from 6 global collaborators. The material from the prospective study consisted of cDNA or gDNA derived from T cells, B-cell-depleted T cells, or PBMCs. The dataset comprised deeply sampled blood TCRbeta repertoires from subjects exposed to, actively infected with, or recovered from COVID-19. The repertoires were made available in a free public database intended to serve as a resource for research on the immune response to SARS-CoV-2. Where HLA class I and class II types were available, the types were taken from metadata supplied by the sample provider, not from assay-based typing. Nearly every sample came with metadata listing a de-identified subject ID, COVID-19 status, age in years and sex.

TCRbeta CDR3 regions were amplified from genomic DNA using the immunoSEQ Assay, a bias-controlled multiplex PCR. The original pipeline was this. The number of nucleated cells in each sample was estimated from the amplification of reference gene primers within the assay. To quantify the absolute abundance of each unique TCRbeta CDR3 rearrangement, sequence reads were collapsed and filtered. Productive Simpson clonality was computed per sample as the square root of Simpson's diversity index over productive rearrangements. TCRdb retrieved this table from immuneACCESS and kept in-frame rearrangements only. Not all clones are present; in checked studies, unresolved V genes account for under half, and no reason is known for the remainder. The V and J calls and clone size are taken from that table; D and trimming were inferred from the DNA. In all, the sample holds under 250,000 clones, and more than 65% of those were seen once. The ten largest clones add up to 3% to 3.5% of the sample.

Another Seattle source contributed samples from volunteer blood donors who had recovered from COVID-19. Each collaborating institution followed its own protocols to collect whole blood in K2EDTA tubes. Collaborator samples were shipped for TCRbeta analysis as frozen whole blood, isolated PBMCs, or DNA extracted from either sample type. On the study overall, not on this receptor specifically: How much clinical and demographic metadata was included differed by source and by participant, and the metadata was provided uncurated.

This receptor was identified in a woman between 25 and 40 years old who had recovered from COVID-19. The sample was peripheral blood.

For the CDR3, the sequence is CASSLKVTGDEQYF. The bases are TGTGCCAGCAGCTTAAAGGTCACAGGGGACGAGCAGTACTTC. Recombination connected TRBV7-9 to TRBJ2-7; TRBD1 fits 7 bases in the junction. Trimming takes 2 bases off V and 5 bases off J; junction bases not matched to a gene: 6. From cysteine to phenylalanine, the CDR3 is 14 amino acids long. Of all the DNA, just the CDR3 is kept, 42 bases in frame from base 1. CDR1 and CDR2 (SEHNR, FQNEAQ) derive from the germline V gene (reference sequence).